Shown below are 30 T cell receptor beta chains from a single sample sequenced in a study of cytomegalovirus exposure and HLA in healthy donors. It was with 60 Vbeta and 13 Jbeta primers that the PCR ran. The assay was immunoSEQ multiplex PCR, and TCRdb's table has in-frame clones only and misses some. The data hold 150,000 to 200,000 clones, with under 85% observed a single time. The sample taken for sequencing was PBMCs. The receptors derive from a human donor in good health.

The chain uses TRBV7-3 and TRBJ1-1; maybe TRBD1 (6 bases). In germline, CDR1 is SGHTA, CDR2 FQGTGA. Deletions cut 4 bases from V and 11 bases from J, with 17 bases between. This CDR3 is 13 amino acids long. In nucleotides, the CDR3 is TGTGCCAGCAGCTCCGGGCCAGGGGTTGAGGCTTTCTTT. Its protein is CASSSGPGVEAFF.

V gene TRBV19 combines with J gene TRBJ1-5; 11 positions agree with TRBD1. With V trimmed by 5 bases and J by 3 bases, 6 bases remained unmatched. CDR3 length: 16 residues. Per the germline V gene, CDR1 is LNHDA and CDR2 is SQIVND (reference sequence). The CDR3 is CASSPTGQGDNQPQHF. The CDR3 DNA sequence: TGTGCCAGTAGTCCTACGGGACAGGGGGACAATCAGCCCCAGCATTTT.

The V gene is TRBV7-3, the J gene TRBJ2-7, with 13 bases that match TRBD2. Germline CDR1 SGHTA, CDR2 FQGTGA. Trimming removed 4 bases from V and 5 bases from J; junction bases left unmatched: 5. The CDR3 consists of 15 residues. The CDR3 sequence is CASSSLGLAGDEQYF. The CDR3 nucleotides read TGTGCCAGCAGCTCCTTAGGACTAGCGGGGGACGAGCAGTACTTC.

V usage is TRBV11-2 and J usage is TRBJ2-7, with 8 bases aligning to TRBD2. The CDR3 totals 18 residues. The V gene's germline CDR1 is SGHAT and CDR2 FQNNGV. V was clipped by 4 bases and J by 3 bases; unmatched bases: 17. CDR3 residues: CASSSPFAGGPRNYEQYF. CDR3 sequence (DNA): TGTGCCAGCAGCTCCCCCTTTGCGGGGGGCCCCAGAAACTACGAGCAGTACTTC. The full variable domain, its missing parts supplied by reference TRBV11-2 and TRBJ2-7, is EAGVAQSPRYKIIEKRQSVAFWCNPISGHATLYWYQQILGQGPKLLIQFQNNGVVDDSQLPKDRFSAERLKGVDSTLKIQPAKLEDSAVYLCASSSPFAGGPRNYEQYFGPGTRLTVT.

The CDR3 nucleotides are TGTGCCAGCAGCCACTTGGTCGGACTGGACACTGAAGCTTTCTTT. Translated: CASSHLVGLDTEAFF. This rearrangement joins TRBV7-9 to TRBJ1-1; no firm D call. Germline lookup yields CDR1 SEHNR and CDR2 FQNEAQ (reference sequence). Trimming left V 5 bases short and J 3 bases short, with 16 bases between. The CDR3 totals 15 residues. Variable domain in full (rest from reference TRBV7-9 and TRBJ1-1): DTGVSQNPRHKITKRGQNVTFRCDPISEHNRLYWYRQTLGQGPEFLTYFQNEAQLEKSRLLSDRFSAERPKGSFSTLEIQRTEQGDSAMYLCASSHLVGLDTEAFFGQGTRLTVV.

The CDR3: CASSIAGTSGGFTDTQYF. CDR3 bases: TGTGCCAGCAGCATTGCCGGGACTAGCGGGGGTTTTACAGATACGCAGTATTTT. V is TRBV9 and J is TRBJ2-3; 14 bases are a match to TRBD2. Germline CDR1 reads SGDLS; CDR2 reads YYNGEE. The CDR3 is 18 amino acids. The ends lost 4 bases at V and 3 bases at J; junction bases unmatched: 10.

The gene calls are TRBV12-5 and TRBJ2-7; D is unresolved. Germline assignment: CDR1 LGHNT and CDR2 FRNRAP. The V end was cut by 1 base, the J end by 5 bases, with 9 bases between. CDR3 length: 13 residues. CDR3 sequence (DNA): TGTGCTAGTGGTTTGGCACCCAGCGACGAGCAGTACTTC. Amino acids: CASGLAPSDEQYF.

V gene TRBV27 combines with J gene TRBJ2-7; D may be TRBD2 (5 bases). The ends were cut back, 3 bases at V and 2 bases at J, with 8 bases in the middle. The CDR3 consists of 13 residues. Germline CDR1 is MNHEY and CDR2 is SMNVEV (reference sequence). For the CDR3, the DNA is TGTGCCAGCAGTTTTCGGGGTCCCTACGAGCAGTACTTC. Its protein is CASSFRGPYEQYF.

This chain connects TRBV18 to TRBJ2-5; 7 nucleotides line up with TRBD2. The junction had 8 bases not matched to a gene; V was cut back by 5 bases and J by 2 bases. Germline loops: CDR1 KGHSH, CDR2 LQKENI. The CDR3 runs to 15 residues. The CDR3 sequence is CASSNPGGGQETQYF. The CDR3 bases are TGTGCCAGCTCAAATCCCGGCGGGGGACAAGAGACCCAGTACTTC.

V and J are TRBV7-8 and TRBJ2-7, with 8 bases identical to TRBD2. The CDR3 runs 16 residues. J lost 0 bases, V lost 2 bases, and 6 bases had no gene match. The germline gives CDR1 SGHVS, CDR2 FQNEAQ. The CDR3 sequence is CASSLSSGLSSYEQYF. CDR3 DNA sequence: TGTGCCAGCAGCTTATCTAGCGGGCTGAGCTCCTACGAGCAGTACTTC.

CDR3 sequence (DNA): TGTGCCACCACCCTAGGGGAATTTAGCACAGATACGCAGTATTTT. Residues: CATTLGEFSTDTQYF. The V gene is TRBV15, the J gene TRBJ2-3; possible D gene TRBD1, 5 bases. This CDR3 region has 15 residues. The germline V and J ends were trimmed by 7 bases and 0 bases, with 14 bases remaining between them. The germline gives CDR1 LNHNV, CDR2 YYDKDF (reference sequence).

In DNA, the CDR3 is TGTGCCAGCAAAGAACAGGGAATTGGAGAGACCCAGTACTTC. Amino acid sequence: CASKEQGIGETQYF. The J gene is TRBJ2-5, the V gene TRBV7-9; tentatively, D is TRBD1 (6 bases). The V end was cut by 7 bases, the J end by 4 bases, with 16 bases between. This CDR3 region has 14 residues. The germline V gene has CDR1 SEHNR and CDR2 FQNEAQ (reference sequence). Full variable domain (missing parts from reference TRBV7-9 and TRBJ2-5): DTGVSQNPRHKITKRGQNVTFRCDPISEHNRLYWYRQTLGQGPEFLTYFQNEAQLEKSRLLSDRFSAERPKGSFSTLEIQRTEQGDSAMYLCASKEQGIGETQYFGPGTRLLVL.

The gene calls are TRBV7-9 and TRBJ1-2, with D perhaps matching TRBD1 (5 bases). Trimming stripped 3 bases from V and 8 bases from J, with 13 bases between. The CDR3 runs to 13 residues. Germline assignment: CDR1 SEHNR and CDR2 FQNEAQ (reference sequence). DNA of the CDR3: TGTGCCAGCAGCTTTCAGGGTCGCGCGGGCTACACCTTC. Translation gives CASSFQGRAGYTF.

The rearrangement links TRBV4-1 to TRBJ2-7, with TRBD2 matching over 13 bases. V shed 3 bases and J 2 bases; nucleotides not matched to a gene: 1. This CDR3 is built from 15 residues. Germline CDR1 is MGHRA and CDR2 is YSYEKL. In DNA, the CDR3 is TGCGCCAGCAGCCAGGGGACTAGCGGGACCTACGAGCAGTACTTC. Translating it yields CASSQGTSGTYEQYF.

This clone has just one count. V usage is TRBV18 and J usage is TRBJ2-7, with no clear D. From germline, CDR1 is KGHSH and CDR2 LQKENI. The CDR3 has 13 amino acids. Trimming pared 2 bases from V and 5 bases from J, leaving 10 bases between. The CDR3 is CASSPVASDEQYF. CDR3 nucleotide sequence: TGTGCCAGCTCACCAGTGGCTTCCGACGAGCAGTACTTC.

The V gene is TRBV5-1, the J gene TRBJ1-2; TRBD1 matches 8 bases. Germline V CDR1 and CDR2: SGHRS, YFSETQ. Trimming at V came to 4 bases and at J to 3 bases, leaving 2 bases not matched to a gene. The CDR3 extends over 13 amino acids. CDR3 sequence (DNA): TGCGCCAGCAGCACGACAGGGGACTATGGCTACACCTTC. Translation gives CASSTTGDYGYTF.

In DNA form, the CDR3 reads TGTGCTAGTGGTTTGGTACCCGACAGGGAACACGAGCAGTACTTC. Translated: CASGLVPDREHEQYF. The chain links TRBV12-5 to TRBJ2-7, with TRBD1 matching 7 bases. This CDR3 has 15 residues. CDR1 is LGHNT, CDR2 FRNRAP, per germline. The J segment lost 5 bases and the V segment lost 0 bases, leaving 7 bases of the junction unmatched.

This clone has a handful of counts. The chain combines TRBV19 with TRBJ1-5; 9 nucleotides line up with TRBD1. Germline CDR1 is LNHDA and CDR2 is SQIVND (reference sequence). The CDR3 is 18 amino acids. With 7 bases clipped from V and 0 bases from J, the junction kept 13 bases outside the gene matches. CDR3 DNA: TGTGCCAGTACTATTTCGGGACAGGGCTACTATAGCAATCAGCCCCAGCATTTT. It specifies CASTISGQGYYSNQPQHF.

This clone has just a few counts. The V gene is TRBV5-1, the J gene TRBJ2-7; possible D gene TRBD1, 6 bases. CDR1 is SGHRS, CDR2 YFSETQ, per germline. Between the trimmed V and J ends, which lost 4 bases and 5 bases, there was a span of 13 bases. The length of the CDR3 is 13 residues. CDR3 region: CASSHTGFNEQYF. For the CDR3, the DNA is TGCGCCAGCAGCCATACAGGGTTCAACGAGCAGTACTTC.

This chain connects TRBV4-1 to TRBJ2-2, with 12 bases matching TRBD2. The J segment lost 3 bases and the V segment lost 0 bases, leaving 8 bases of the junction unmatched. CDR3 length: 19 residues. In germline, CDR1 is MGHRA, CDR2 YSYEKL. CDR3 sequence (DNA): TGCGCCAGCAGCCAAGAATCTAGCGGGGGGGCGGCCGACACCGGGGAGCTGTTTTTT. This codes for CASSQESSGGAADTGELFF.

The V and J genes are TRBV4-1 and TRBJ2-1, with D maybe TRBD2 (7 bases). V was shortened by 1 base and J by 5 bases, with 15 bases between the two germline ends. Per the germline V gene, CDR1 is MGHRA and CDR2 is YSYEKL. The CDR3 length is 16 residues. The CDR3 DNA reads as TGCGCCAGCAGCCAAGTAAGCGGGGAGGGGGACAATGAGCAGTTCTTC. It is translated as CASSQVSGEGDNEQFF.

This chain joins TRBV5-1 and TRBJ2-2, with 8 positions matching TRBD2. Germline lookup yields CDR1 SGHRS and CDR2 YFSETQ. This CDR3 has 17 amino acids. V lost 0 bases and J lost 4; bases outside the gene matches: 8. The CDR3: CASSLVGGGQGTGELFF. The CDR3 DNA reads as TGCGCCAGCAGCTTGGTAGGCGGGGGGCAAGGCACCGGGGAGCTGTTTTTT.

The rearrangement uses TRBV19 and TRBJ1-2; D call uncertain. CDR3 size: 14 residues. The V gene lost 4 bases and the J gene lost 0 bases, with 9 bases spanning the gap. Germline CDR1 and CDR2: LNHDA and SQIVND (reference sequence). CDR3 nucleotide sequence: TGTGCCAGTAGTAAAACATCAGCTAACTATGGCTACACCTTC. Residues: CASSKTSANYGYTF. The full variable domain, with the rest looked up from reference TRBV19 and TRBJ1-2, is DGGITQSPKYLFRKEGQNVTLSCEQNLNHDAMYWYRQDPGQGLRLIYYSQIVNDFQKGDIAEGYSVSREKKESFPLTVTSAQKNPTAFYLCASSKTSANYGYTFGSGTRLTVV.

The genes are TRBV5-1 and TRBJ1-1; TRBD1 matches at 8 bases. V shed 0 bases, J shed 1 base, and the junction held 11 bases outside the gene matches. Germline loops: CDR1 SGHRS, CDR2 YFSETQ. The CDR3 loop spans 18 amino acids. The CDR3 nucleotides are TGCGCCAGCAGCTTGGTAGCAGGGGGCGCGAGTGCGAACACTGAAGCTTTCTTT. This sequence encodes CASSLVAGGASANTEAFF.

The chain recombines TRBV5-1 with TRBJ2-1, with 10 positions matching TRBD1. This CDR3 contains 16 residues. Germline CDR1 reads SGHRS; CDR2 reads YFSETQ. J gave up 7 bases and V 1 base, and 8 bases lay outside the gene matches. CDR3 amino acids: CASSLFAGGQGNEQFF. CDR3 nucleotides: TGCGCCAGCAGCTTGTTCGCGGGGGGACAGGGGAATGAGCAGTTCTTC.

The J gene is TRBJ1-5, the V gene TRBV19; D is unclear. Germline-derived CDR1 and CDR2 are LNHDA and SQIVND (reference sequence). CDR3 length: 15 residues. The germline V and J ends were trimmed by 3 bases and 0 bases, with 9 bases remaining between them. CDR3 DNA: TGTGCCAGTAGTATTGGGCTGATTAGCAATCAGCCCCAGCATTTT. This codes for CASSIGLISNQPQHF.

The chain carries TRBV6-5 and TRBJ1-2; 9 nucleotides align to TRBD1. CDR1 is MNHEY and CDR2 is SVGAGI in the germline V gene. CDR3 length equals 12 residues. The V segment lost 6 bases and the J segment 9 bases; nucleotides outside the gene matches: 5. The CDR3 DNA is TGTGCCAGCAGACAGGGGGCGCTGAGCTACACCTTC. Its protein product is CASRQGALSYTF.

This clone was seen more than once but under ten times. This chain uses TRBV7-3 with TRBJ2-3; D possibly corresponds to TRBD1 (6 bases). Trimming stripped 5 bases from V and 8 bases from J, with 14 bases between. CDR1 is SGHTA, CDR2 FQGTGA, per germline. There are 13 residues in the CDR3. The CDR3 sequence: CASSPGTRGTQYF. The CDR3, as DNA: TGTGCCAGCAGCCCCGGGACACGGGGTACGCAGTATTTT.

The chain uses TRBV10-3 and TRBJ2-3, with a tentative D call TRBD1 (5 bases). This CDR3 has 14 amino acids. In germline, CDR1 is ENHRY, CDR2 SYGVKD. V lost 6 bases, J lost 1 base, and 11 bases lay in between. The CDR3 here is CAIRDTTRTDTQYF. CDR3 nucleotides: TGTGCCATCAGGGACACCACCCGCACAGATACGCAGTATTTT.

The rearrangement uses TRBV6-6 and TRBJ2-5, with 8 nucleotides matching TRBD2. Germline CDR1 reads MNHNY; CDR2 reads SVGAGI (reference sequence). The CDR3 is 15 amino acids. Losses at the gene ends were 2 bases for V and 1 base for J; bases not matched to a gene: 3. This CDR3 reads CASSYGRGGQETQYF. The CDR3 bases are TGTGCCAGCAGTTACGGCCGGGGGGGCCAAGAGACCCAGTACTTC.